The 24 T cell receptor beta chains below all came from one sample that was sequenced in a study of cytomegalovirus exposure and HLA in healthy donors. The primer mix had 60 Vbeta and 13 Jbeta primers. Measured with immunoSEQ multiplex PCR; TCRdb has only the in-frame clones, and not every one. The table records about 260,000 clones, just over 70% of them present only once. The sequenced material came from PBMCs. Every receptor here comes from a female donor in good health and CMV-seronegative.

The chain has TRBV6-5 and TRBJ1-2, with a weak D call TRBD1 (6 bases). V lost 5 bases to trimming and J lost 2 bases, with 12 bases between them. CDR1 and CDR2 from the germline V gene are MNHEY and SVGAGI. The CDR3 consists of 14 residues. As DNA, the CDR3 is TGTGCCAGCAGTGACCACGGACAGAACTATGGCTACACCTTC. Encoded protein: CASSDHGQNYGYTF.

The chain joins TRBV4-1 to TRBJ2-1, with D perhaps matching TRBD2 (6 bases). The V and J ends lost 0 bases and 0 bases respectively, with 9 bases between them. CDR3 length: 16 residues. Germline loops: CDR1 MGHRA, CDR2 YSYEKL. DNA for the CDR3: TGCGCCAGCAGCCAAGATTCCGGGAGCTCCTACAATGAGCAGTTCTTC. Translated, it gives CASSQDSGSSYNEQFF.

The V gene is TRBV15, the J gene TRBJ1-5; D possibly corresponds to TRBD1 (5 bases). Trimming took off 0 bases at V and 0 bases at J, with 6 bases between the two ends. Germline CDR1 reads LNHNV; CDR2 reads YYDKDF (reference sequence). The CDR3 sequence is 15 residues long. The CDR3 here is CATSRERGSNQPQHF. The DNA of the CDR3 is TGTGCCACCAGCAGAGAAAGGGGTAGCAATCAGCCCCAGCATTTT. Full variable domain (missing parts from reference TRBV15 and TRBJ1-5): DAMVIQNPRYQVTQFGKPVTLSCSQTLNHNVMYWYQQKSSQAPKLLFHYYDKDFNNEADTPDNFQSRRPNTSFCFLDIRSPGLGDTAMYLCATSRERGSNQPQHFGDGTRLSIL.

This chain connects TRBV2 to TRBJ2-5, with TRBD1 identical over 12 bases. The V gene end was trimmed by 6 bases and the J gene end by 4 bases; junction bases not matched to a gene: 6. CDR3 length equals 15 residues. CDR1 and CDR2 (germline): SNHLY, FYNNEI. In DNA form, the CDR3 reads TGTGCCAGCAGGGGACAGGGGGCGATCAGAGAGACCCAGTACTTC. Protein product: CASRGQGAIRETQYF.

J is TRBJ2-7 and V is TRBV28; 7 bases are a match to TRBD1. J was trimmed by 1 base and V by 5 bases; bases with no gene match: 8. CDR1 MDHEN and CDR2 SYDVKM come from the germline V gene. This CDR3 has 15 amino acids. The CDR3 spells CASSAGGPLSYEQYF. CDR3 nucleotides: TGTGCCAGCAGTGCAGGGGGACCCTTATCCTACGAGCAGTACTTC. Variable domain in full (rest from reference TRBV28 and TRBJ2-7): DVKVTQSSRYLVKRTGEKVFLECVQDMDHENMFWYRQDPGLGLRLIYFSYDVKMKEKGDIPEGYSVSREKKERFSLILESASTNQTSMYLCASSAGGPLSYEQYFGPGTRLTVT.

In this sample, this clone turned up a few times. The J gene is TRBJ2-7, the V gene TRBV7-6, with D perhaps TRBD1 (6 bases). V lost 10 bases, J lost 5 bases, and 18 bases lay in between. Germline-derived CDR1 and CDR2 are SGHVS and FNYEAQ. The CDR3 extends over 13 amino acids. The CDR3 reads CATRRQVDDEQYF. CDR3 DNA sequence: TGTGCCACCAGACGACAGGTGGACGACGAGCAGTACTTC.

The gene calls are TRBV2 and TRBJ2-1; 11 bases map to TRBD2. CDR3 length: 15 residues. Germline V gene data show CDR1 as SNHLY and CDR2 as FYNNEI. V dropped 4 bases and J dropped 12; count of bases not matched to a gene: 11. The CDR3 sequence: CASSGGTSGMRGQFF. CDR3 coding DNA: TGTGCCAGCAGTGGGGGGACTAGCGGTATGAGAGGGCAGTTCTTC.

This rearrangement joins TRBV30 to TRBJ2-2; TRBD2 matches at 8 bases. The CDR3 has 15 amino acids. The junction had 15 bases not matched to a gene; V was cut back by 7 bases and J by 8 bases. In germline, CDR1 is GTSNPN, CDR2 SVGIG (reference sequence). CDR3 region: CAYRPRGGPGGELFF. CDR3 nucleotides: TGTGCCTACCGACCCCGGGGGGGCCCCGGTGGGGAGCTGTTTTTT.

V and J are TRBV27 and TRBJ2-2; a weak D match, TRBD1 (5 bases). Germline V gene lookup returns CDR1 MNHEY and CDR2 SMNVEV (reference sequence). CDR3 size: 14 residues. V gave up 5 bases and J gave up 4 bases, with 11 bases separating them. The CDR3 here is CASSNDRPTGELFF. The CDR3 bases are TGTGCCAGCAGTAACGACAGACCCACCGGGGAGCTGTTTTTT.

V gene TRBV5-1 combines with J gene TRBJ1-6; 7 nucleotides align to TRBD1. This CDR3 is 14 amino acids long. In germline, CDR1 is SGHRS, CDR2 YFSETQ. V lost 4 bases and J lost 6; bases outside the gene matches: 4. Written as DNA, the CDR3 is TGCGCCAGCAGCCCGGGACAGCCTAATTCACCCCTCCACTTT. Its protein is CASSPGQPNSPLHF.

V is TRBV7-2 and J is TRBJ1-4, with D tentatively TRBD1 (5 bases). Germline CDR1 SGHTA, CDR2 FQGNSA. The CDR3 has 14 amino acids. The germline V and J ends were trimmed by 4 bases and 5 bases, with 11 bases remaining between them. The CDR3 is CASSSQGLNEKLFF. DNA for the CDR3: TGTGCCAGCAGCTCGCAGGGCCTCAATGAAAAACTGTTTTTT.

This sequence joins TRBV30 and TRBJ1-1; tentatively, D is TRBD1 (6 bases). V was clipped by 3 bases and J by 7 bases, with 18 bases between them. There are 14 residues in the CDR3. Germline V CDR1 and CDR2: GTSNPN, SVGIG (reference sequence). The CDR3 loop reads CAWRINRAAREAFF. The CDR3 DNA reads as TGTGCCTGGAGGATAAACAGGGCGGCGCGTGAAGCTTTCTTT.

The rearrangement links TRBV7-6 to TRBJ2-7; 7 positions match TRBD2. This CDR3 comprises 17 residues. The ends lost 1 base at V and 0 bases at J; junction bases unmatched: 9. From germline, CDR1 is SGHVS and CDR2 FNYEAQ. DNA of the CDR3: TGTGCCAGCAGCTTAGAACGGCCGGGGGGAAGCTCCTACGAGCAGTACTTC. Translated, it gives CASSLERPGGSSYEQYF.

This clone was seen a few times. This chain uses TRBV7-6 with TRBJ2-5, with 10 bases lining up with TRBD2. Trimming cost V 5 bases and J 5 bases; bases outside gene matches: 8. Germline V CDR1 and CDR2: SGHVS, FNYEAQ. CDR3 size: 15 residues. CDR3 amino acids: CASSTLAGTSETQYF. CDR3 nucleotides: TGTGCCAGCAGCACACTAGCGGGGACATCGGAGACCCAGTACTTC.

This clone occurred a few times. This chain connects TRBV29-1 to TRBJ1-1; 10 bases are shared with TRBD1. CDR3 size: 15 residues. Trimming removed 4 bases from V and 0 bases from J; junction bases left unmatched: 5. The germline V gene has CDR1 SQVTM and CDR2 ANQGSEA. CDR3 region: CSVGRGTGVNTEAFF. DNA for the CDR3: TGCAGCGTTGGGCGAGGGACAGGGGTGAACACTGAAGCTTTCTTT.

The chain joins TRBV5-1 to TRBJ2-5; TRBD2 aligns across 9 bases. The germline gives CDR1 SGHRS, CDR2 YFSETQ. V shed 4 bases, J shed 2 bases, and the junction held 12 bases outside the gene matches. CDR3 length: 17 amino acids. The DNA of the CDR3 is TGCGCCAGCAGCCGCCTCCCCCCTAGCGGGGAACAAGAGACCCAGTACTTC. Protein sequence: CASSRLPPSGEQETQYF.

The chain employs TRBV5-1 and TRBJ2-3; 11 nucleotides match TRBD2. The V gene's germline CDR1 is SGHRS and CDR2 YFSETQ. The CDR3 runs to 15 residues. Trimming took 4 bases from V and 4 from J; bases not matched to a gene: 5. CDR3 bases: TGCGCCAGCAGCCTACAACTAGCGGGAGCAGATACGCAGTATTTT. Amino acid sequence: CASSLQLAGADTQYF.

This chain links TRBV7-2 with TRBJ1-2, with TRBD1 as a possible D gene (5 bases). This CDR3 region has 14 residues. V dropped 5 bases and J dropped 7 bases, with 17 bases sitting between them. Germline CDR1 and CDR2: SGHTA and FQGNSA. The CDR3 loop reads CASSPGQRGIGYTF. Written as DNA, the CDR3 is TGTGCCAGCAGCCCCGGTCAAAGGGGCATTGGCTACACCTTC.

This chain links TRBV5-1 with TRBJ1-5; 7 bases map to TRBD1. CDR1 and CDR2 (germline): SGHRS, YFSETQ. The trim removed 8 bases at V and 7 bases at J, leaving 12 bases unmatched. The CDR3 runs to 14 residues. In nucleotides, the CDR3 is TGCGCCAGTCCCCCGGGACAGCTTTTCCAGCCCCAGCATTTT. The encoded protein is CASPPGQLFQPQHF.

The chain recombines TRBV27 with TRBJ1-1; TRBD1 aligns across 11 bases. The ends lost 1 base at V and 1 base at J; junction bases unmatched: 8. The CDR3 is made up of 18 amino acids. The V gene's germline CDR1 is MNHEY and CDR2 SMNVEV (reference sequence). CDR3 residues: CASSLLSRDRGTNTEAFF. The DNA for the CDR3 is TGTGCCAGCAGTTTATTATCCCGGGACAGGGGGACGAACACTGAAGCTTTCTTT.

CDR3 nucleotide sequence: TGTGCCAGCAGCCAGACCCGTGGGGGGACTGAAGCTTTCTTT. Translation: CASSQTRGGTEAFF. The V call is TRBV7-9, the J call TRBJ1-1; the D gene is possibly TRBD1 (5 bases). There are 14 residues in the CDR3. V was pared by 5 bases and J by 5 bases, with 15 bases between. Germline V gives CDR1 SEHNR, CDR2 FQNEAQ (reference sequence). Full variable domain (missing parts from reference TRBV7-9 and TRBJ1-1): DTGVSQNPRHKITKRGQNVTFRCDPISEHNRLYWYRQTLGQGPEFLTYFQNEAQLEKSRLLSDRFSAERPKGSFSTLEIQRTEQGDSAMYLCASSQTRGGTEAFFGQGTRLTVV.

This chain uses TRBV28 with TRBJ1-5, with D possibly being TRBD1 (6 bases). Germline V lookup: CDR1 MDHEN, CDR2 SYDVKM. CDR3 size: 15 residues. V gave up 3 bases and J gave up 5 bases, with 14 bases separating them. The chain's CDR3 is CASSLAGQGHQPQHF. CDR3 coding DNA: TGTGCCAGCAGTTTGGCTGGGCAGGGGCATCAGCCCCAGCATTTT. The full variable domain, its missing parts supplied by reference TRBV28 and TRBJ1-5, is DVKVTQSSRYLVKRTGEKVFLECVQDMDHENMFWYRQDPGLGLRLIYFSYDVKMKEKGDIPEGYSVSREKKERFSLILESASTNQTSMYLCASSLAGQGHQPQHFGDGTRLSIL.

In DNA, the CDR3 is TGTGCCAGCAGCCCCAGCGGGAGAAATTACGAGCAGTACTTC. As protein: CASSPSGRNYEQYF. The chain links TRBV7-8 to TRBJ2-7; TRBD2 matches 8 bases. The V segment lost 5 bases and the J segment 4 bases; nucleotides outside the gene matches: 7. The CDR3 runs 14 residues. Germline V gene lookup returns CDR1 SGHVS and CDR2 FQNEAQ.

In this sample, this clone turned up once. The chain carries TRBV2 and TRBJ2-4; weak D call: TRBD2 (6 bases). Germline CDR1 is SNHLY and CDR2 is FYNNEI. CDR3 length: 13 amino acids. Trimming took off 4 bases at V and 7 bases at J, with 11 bases between the two ends. The CDR3 DNA is TGTGCCAGCAGTGCCCCCACTAGCAACATTCAGTACTTC. Protein: CASSAPTSNIQYF.